Described below is a single TCR beta chain sequence and its context. The specificity of this receptor is unknown. No per-base quality is available; no much larger clone lies one base away. These data are taken from a study of CD8 T cells in Susac syndrome (dated by TCRdb to about 2019). Study-level background: Of the Susac syndrome patients who were sequenced, fewer than ten were in clinical remission while about six had clinically active disease. At the time of blood withdrawal, Susac syndrome patients were either therapy-naive, taking corticosteroids (with some also receiving IVIg), or on IVIg alone. Whether CD8+ T cell activation and differentiation in Susac syndrome was antigen driven was tested using repertoire sequencing. Beyond this particular receptor, the publication reports: In patients with Susac syndrome, the CD4+ T cell repertoire showed no detectable clonal expansion. The number of individuals in the TCR sequencing and HLA analysis was recognized as being relatively small.

Peripheral blood CD8+ and CD4+ T cells from healthy donors, Susac syndrome patients and multiple sclerosis patients were profiled by high-throughput TCR beta sequencing. The Susac syndrome patients fulfilled recently defined diagnostic criteria for definite or probable disease. Bulk CD8+ and CD4+ T cells were purified by magnetic negative isolation, whereas CD8+ TEMRA cells were enriched by FACS. Blood was collected in EDTA tubes and processed within 24 hours, with PBMCs isolated through density gradient centrifugation. PBMCs destined for TCR sequencing were cryopreserved in liquid nitrogen and later thawed in a 37 °C water bath. The sorted or isolated CD4+, CD8+ and CD8+ TEMRA cells had a purity of 90% or higher. RNA was extracted using the RNeasy kit, and roughly 0.5 to 1 ug of the RNA was reverse transcribed with random hexamers. The immunoSEQ multiplex PCR assay, covering 54 Vbeta and 13 Jbeta segments, was used to amplify TCR beta CDR3 regions. Bias from PCR amplification was corrected by using a synthetic template baseline for primer optimization and for computational correction. The original methods were these. Reads were annotated to V, D and J genes according to IMGT and were analyzed with immunoSEQ Analyzer, with only productive sequences retained. To calculate clonality, Shannon entropy was normalized by log2 of the number of productive unique sequences and then subtracted from one. Public and private clones were assessed among the 100 most prevalent clones of each patient and control. Clones were defined as Susac-specific if absent from the healthy and MS cohorts, from approximately 1,100 published viral clones and from other ImmuneACCESS disease sequences. TCRdb reanalyzed the raw reads on its own, using fastp at Q25 for trimming and MiXCR for clone calling, and kept in-frame beta chains. Here each entry gathers all rows of one CDR3 protein and keeps the most common genes and DNA. TCRdb, not the authors, supplied the V and J calls. The sample table lists some 77,000 distinct CDR3 sequences, about 93% of them with a count of one. The ten largest clones represent about 0.54% of the sample.

The CDR3 covers 15 residues, taking in both the cysteine and the phenylalanine. Only the CDR3 DNA stays, 45 bases, in frame from base 1. Unmatched junction bases come to 8, with V trimmed by 6 bases and J by 5 bases. For CDR1 and CDR2, the germline V gene lists SGDLS and YYNGEE. The V and J segments used are TRBV9 and TRBJ2-2; the junction holds 9 bases that match TRBD2. Sequencing used CD4+ T cells from PBMCs. The source is a human donor with Susac syndrome. The DNA sequence reads TGTGCCAGCACCCAAGGGGCGGGAGGGACCGGGGAGCTGTTTTTT. The resulting protein is CASTQGAGGTGELFF.